Presented here are 26 T cell receptor beta chains from one specimen sequenced in a study of T-cell memory formation after mild COVID-19. Each CDR3 protein is one row after TCRdb ran MiXCR on the 5' RACE reads. This sample has around 390,000 distinct CDR3 sequences, with about 15% found just once. Sequenced: PBMCs or a T cell subset sorted from them (not recorded which). Receptors originate from a man between 18 and 29 years old who had mild COVID-19 (a few samples of this study predate the infection). Cell type and time point are not known.

V usage is TRBV6-1 and J usage is TRBJ2-7, with a weak D call TRBD1 (5 bases). Per the germline V gene, CDR1 is MNHNS and CDR2 is SASEGT. The V end was cut by 3 bases, the J end by 6 bases, with 12 bases between. The CDR3 is 13 residues long. The CDR3 here is CASSDRVKGEQYV. The CDR3 DNA is TGTGCCAGCAGTGACAGGGTCAAGGGCGAGCAGTACGTC.

This clonotype has just a few counts. The chain couples TRBV20-1 to TRBJ2-7; weak D call: TRBD2 (6 bases). Germline V gives CDR1 DFQATT, CDR2 SNEGSKA (reference sequence). The CDR3 runs 15 residues. V shed 3 bases and J shed 0 bases, with 15 bases lying between them. DNA for the CDR3: TGCAGTGCTAGGCGTAGGGACTCCAGCTCCTACGAGCAGTACTTC. Protein sequence: CSARRRDSSSYEQYF.

The chain uses TRBV4-1 and TRBJ2-3; D might be TRBD1 or TRBD2, each matching 7 bases. The CDR3 is 15 residues long. Trimming removed 2 bases at V and 3 bases at J, with 12 bases between. Germline lookup yields CDR1 MGHRA and CDR2 YSYEKL. CDR3: CASSQPRGGTDTQYF. The CDR3 DNA follows: TGCGCCAGCAGCCAACCCAGGGGGGGGACAGATACGCAGTATTTT.

This clonotype was seen once. This CDR3 reads CASSPKLSPEGGPQTQYF. The CDR3 DNA is TGTGCCAGCTCACCAAAGCTAAGTCCAGAGGGGGGCCCACAGACGCAGTATTTT. This rearrangement joins TRBV18 to TRBJ2-3; D may be TRBD1 or TRBD2 (6 bases each). Trimming took off 2 bases at V and 9 bases at J, with 27 bases between the two ends. The CDR3 extends over 18 amino acids. The V gene's germline CDR1 is KGHSH and CDR2 LQKENI.

This chain uses TRBV5-6 with TRBJ2-7, with TRBD2 matching over 7 bases. The germline gives CDR1 SGHDT, CDR2 YYEEEE. Trimming removed 7 bases from V and 3 bases from J; junction bases left unmatched: 10. This CDR3 is 14 amino acids long. In DNA form, the CDR3 reads TGTGCCAGCGGCGAAAGCGGGGAGGTCTACGAGCAGTACTTC. Protein product: CASGESGEVYEQYF.

In this sample, this clonotype turned up many times. This chain uses TRBV11-1 with TRBJ2-3; no clear D gene. V was cut by 3 bases and J by 2 bases, with 12 bases left in between. Looked up from germline, CDR1 is SGHAT and CDR2 is FQDESV (reference sequence). This CDR3 spans 15 amino acids. The CDR3 region is CASSFTRLFTDTQYF. As DNA, the CDR3 is TGTGCCAGCAGCTTCACTCGCCTCTTCACAGATACGCAGTATTTT.

This clonotype was observed a few times. The chain has TRBV6-5 and TRBJ1-2, with TRBD1 matching over 8 bases. Germline trimming cut 8 bases from V and 6 bases from J; bases unmatched to any gene: 14. Germline V gene lookup returns CDR1 MNHEY and CDR2 SVGAGI. This CDR3 has 15 residues. The CDR3 sequence is CASRTLQTGVNGYTF. CDR3 sequence (DNA): TGTGCCAGCCGAACCTTGCAGACAGGGGTTAATGGCTACACCTTC.

The V and J genes are TRBV27 and TRBJ2-7, with D hard to call. Germline lookup yields CDR1 MNHEY and CDR2 SMNVEV (reference sequence). The CDR3 consists of 13 residues. Trimming removed 3 bases at V and 2 bases at J, with 8 bases between. The CDR3 DNA is TGTGCCAGCAGTTTTGGAGAGACCTACGAGCAGTACTTC. Its protein is CASSFGETYEQYF.

The CDR3 region is CASSLGTRYGYTF. The CDR3 coding sequence is TGTGCCAGCAGCCTAGGGACTCGCTATGGCTACACCTTC. This sequence joins TRBV7-2 and TRBJ1-2; perhaps TRBD1 as D (5 bases). The V end was cut by 5 bases, the J end by 4 bases, with 11 bases between. CDR3 length equals 13 residues. CDR1 is SGHTA and CDR2 is FQGNSA in the germline V gene.

The rearrangement joins TRBV5-1 to TRBJ2-3; D gene uncertain. Trimming shortened V by 0 bases and J by 2 bases, and 16 bases separated the two germline ends. This CDR3 is built from 17 residues. Germline CDR1 reads SGHRS; CDR2 reads YFSETQ. The CDR3 nucleotides are TGCGCCAGCAGCTTGGCCCGGGCAGGCCTATTCACAGATACGCAGTATTTT. Residues: CASSLARAGLFTDTQYF.

The genes are TRBV11-1 and TRBJ2-5; D is unresolved. CDR1 SGHAT and CDR2 FQDESV come from the germline V gene (reference sequence). V lost 5 bases to trimming and J lost 3 bases, with 13 bases between them. The CDR3 consists of 14 residues. CDR3 sequence reads: CASSPRWEKETQYF. In DNA form, the CDR3 reads TGTGCCAGCAGCCCCCGTTGGGAAAAAGAGACCCAGTACTTC.

V and J are TRBV9 and TRBJ2-7; D is perhaps TRBD1 or TRBD2 (5 bases each). The CDR3 spans 12 residues. V lost 2 bases and J lost 6, with 9 bases in between. The germline gives CDR1 SGDLS, CDR2 YYNGEE. The CDR3 coding sequence is TGTGCCAGCAGCGTCGAGAGGGGCGAGCAGTACGTC. This sequence encodes CASSVERGEQYV.

This clonotype was seen at least ten times. The rearrangement links TRBV5-1 to TRBJ1-1; 8 nucleotides match TRBD1. J gave up 1 base and V 0 bases, and 2 bases lay outside the gene matches. Germline CDR1 is SGHRS and CDR2 is YFSETQ. The CDR3 runs to 15 residues. In DNA form, the CDR3 reads TGCGCCAGCAGCTTGGAAGGGACAGGGAACACTGAAGCTTTCTTT. Translation gives CASSLEGTGNTEAFF.

This clonotype was counted at least ten times. The rearrangement uses TRBV7-2 and TRBJ2-5; D ambiguous. Germline CDR1 is SGHTA and CDR2 is FQGNSA. The length of the CDR3 is 15 residues. Trimming stripped 2 bases from V and 2 bases from J, with 12 bases between. Written as DNA, the CDR3 is TGTGCCAGCAGCTTAATCTCAGACCAACAAGAGACCCAGTACTTC. Translated: CASSLISDQQETQYF.

The chain combines TRBV4-3 with TRBJ2-6; possibly TRBD2 for D (5 bases). The V gene's germline CDR1 is LGHNA and CDR2 YSLEER. V dropped 3 bases and J dropped 0 bases, with 9 bases sitting between them. The CDR3 has 16 residues. The CDR3 DNA reads as TGCGCCAGCAGCCACCTAGGGAGCTCTGGGGCCAACGTCCTGACTTTC. This encodes CASSHLGSSGANVLTF.

This clonotype has just a few counts. The gene calls are TRBV3-1 and TRBJ2-3; no reliable D call. Trimming removed 0 bases at V and 3 bases at J, with 10 bases between. Germline V gene sequence: CDR1 LGHDT, CDR2 YNNKEL (reference sequence). The CDR3 runs to 15 residues. CDR3 loop: CASSQDRHQTDTQYF. Here the CDR3 DNA reads TGTGCCAGCAGCCAAGATAGACACCAGACAGATACGCAGTATTTT.

CDR3 nucleotides: TGCAGCGTTGATAGGGGGACAAAGAACCCCTACGAGCAGTACTTC. This encodes CSVDRGTKNPYEQYF. The chain employs TRBV29-1 and TRBJ2-7, with a tentative D call TRBD1 (6 bases). The CDR3 spans 15 residues. The V and J ends lost 3 bases and 2 bases respectively, with 17 bases between them. Per germline, CDR1 SQVTM and CDR2 ANQGSEA.

The CDR3 is CASSSISQVLTRNNEQFF. For the CDR3, the DNA is TGTGCCAGCAGTTCTATTTCGCAGGTCCTAACGAGAAACAATGAGCAGTTCTTC. The chain uses TRBV6-2 or TRBV6-3 and TRBJ2-1, with D uncertain. The V end lost 4 bases, the J end lost 5 bases, and 24 bases lay between the germline ends. The V gene's germline CDR1 is MNHEY and CDR2 SVGEGT. The CDR3 is 18 residues long.

The genes are TRBV6-1 and TRBJ1-2; TRBD1 is a possible D gene (6 bases). V lost 4 bases and J 3 bases, leaving 18 bases between the germline ends. Per germline, CDR1 MNHNS and CDR2 SASEGT. The CDR3 runs to 16 residues. This CDR3 is CASSVLWDNAYYGYTF. The CDR3 DNA reads TGTGCCAGCAGTGTGCTTTGGGACAACGCCTACTATGGCTACACCTTC.

Details on this clonotype: At one boundary the junction diverges from the germline segment, which might be a read error. This chain links TRBV3-1 with TRBJ2-1, with D possibly called TRBD1 or TRBD2 (5 bases each). Germline V gene data show CDR1 as LGHDT and CDR2 as YNNKEL (reference sequence). This CDR3 contains 13 residues. The CDR3 reads CAGSQGDLNEQFF. CDR3 nucleotides: TGTGCCGGCAGCCAAGGGGACCTCAATGAGCAGTTCTTC.

Concerning this clonotype: The junction does not match germline at one end; this may be a read error. J is TRBJ1-1 and V is TRBV6-6, with D possibly being TRBD1 (6 bases). This CDR3 has 14 residues. Germline CDR1 reads MNHNY; CDR2 reads SVGAGI (reference sequence). CDR3 nucleotides: TGTGCCAGCAGGAGCAACAGGGCTGACACTGAAGTTTTCTTT. Translating gives CASRSNRADTEVFF.

This clonotype was counted a few times. The J gene is TRBJ2-5, the V gene TRBV9; D gene unclear. V lost 0 bases and J 3 bases, leaving 9 bases between the germline ends. The germline V gene has CDR1 SGDLS and CDR2 YYNGEE. CDR3 length: 14 residues. CDR3 coding DNA: TGTGCCAGCAGCGTAGACGGGCCGAAAGAGACCCAGTACTTC. It encodes CASSVDGPKETQYF.

This clonotype was seen a few times. This chain links TRBV7-9 with TRBJ1-1; D may be TRBD1 (5 bases). The CDR3 loop spans 12 amino acids. Germline V gene lookup returns CDR1 SEHNR and CDR2 FQNEAQ (reference sequence). Trimming removed 9 bases at V and 2 bases at J, with 10 bases between. The CDR3 bases are TGTGCCAGTTGCTGGGACAACACTGAAGCTTTCTTT. Amino acid sequence: CASCWDNTEAFF. Complete variable domain (other parts from reference TRBV7-9 and TRBJ1-1): DTGVSQNPRHKITKRGQNVTFRCDPISEHNRLYWYRQTLGQGPEFLTYFQNEAQLEKSRLLSDRFSAERPKGSFSTLEIQRTEQGDSAMYLCASCWDNTEAFFGQGTRLTVV.

This clonotype has more than one count but fewer than ten. The V gene is TRBV7-2, the J gene TRBJ2-2; 12 bases are shared with TRBD2. The ends lost 5 bases at V and 8 bases at J; junction bases unmatched: 3. The germline V gene has CDR1 SGHTA and CDR2 FQGNSA. This CDR3 comprises 14 residues. DNA of the CDR3: TGTGCCAGCAGCCTTGGGACTAGCGGGGGGGAGCTGTTTTTT. Translated: CASSLGTSGGELFF.

The rearrangement links TRBV7-3 to TRBJ2-5; no reliable D call. The CDR3 consists of 13 residues. Trimming removed 0 bases from V and 5 bases from J, with 7 bases in between. Germline loops: CDR1 SGHTA, CDR2 FQGTGA. The CDR3 sequence: CASSLTIWETQYF. CDR3 bases: TGTGCCAGCAGCTTAACAATTTGGGAGACCCAGTACTTC.

The rearrangement joins TRBV5-1 to TRBJ1-6; 9 bases are a match to TRBD1. Looked up from germline, CDR1 is SGHRS and CDR2 is YFSETQ. The length of the CDR3 is 14 residues. V lost 5 bases, J lost 10 bases, and 7 bases stayed unmatched. The CDR3 bases are TGCGCCAGCAGACGGACAGGGGAGCGATCACCCCTCCACTTT. Translated, it gives CASRRTGERSPLHF.